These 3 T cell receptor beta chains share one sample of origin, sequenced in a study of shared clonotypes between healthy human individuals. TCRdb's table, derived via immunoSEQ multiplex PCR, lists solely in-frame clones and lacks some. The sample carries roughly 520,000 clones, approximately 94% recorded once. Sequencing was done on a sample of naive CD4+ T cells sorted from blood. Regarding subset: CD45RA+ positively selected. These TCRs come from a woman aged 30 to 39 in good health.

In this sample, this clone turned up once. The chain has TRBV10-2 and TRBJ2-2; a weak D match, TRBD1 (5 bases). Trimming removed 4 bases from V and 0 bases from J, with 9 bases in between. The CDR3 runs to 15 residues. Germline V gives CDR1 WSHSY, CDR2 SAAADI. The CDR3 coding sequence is TGCGCCAGCAGTGGGGGCAGTGCGAACACCGGGGAGCTGTTTTTT. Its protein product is CASSGGSANTGELFF.

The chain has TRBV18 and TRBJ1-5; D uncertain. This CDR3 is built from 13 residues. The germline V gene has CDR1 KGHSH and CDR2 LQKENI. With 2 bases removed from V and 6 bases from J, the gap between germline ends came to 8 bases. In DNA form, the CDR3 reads TGTGCCAGCTCACCAGGGGAGAGTCAGCCCCAGCATTTT. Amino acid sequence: CASSPGESQPQHF.

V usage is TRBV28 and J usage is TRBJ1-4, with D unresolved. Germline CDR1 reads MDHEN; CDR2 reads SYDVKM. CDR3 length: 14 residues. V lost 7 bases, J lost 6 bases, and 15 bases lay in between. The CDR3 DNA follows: TGTGCCAGCACTGAGATCCTGGATGATGAAAAACTGTTTTTT. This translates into CASTEILDDEKLFF. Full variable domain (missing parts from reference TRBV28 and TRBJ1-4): DVKVTQSSRYLVKRTGEKVFLECVQDMDHENMFWYRQDPGLGLRLIYFSYDVKMKEKGDIPEGYSVSREKKERFSLILESASTNQTSMYLCASTEILDDEKLFFGSGTQLSVL.